A single sample is the source of the 11 T cell receptor beta chains below, sequenced in a study of blood T cell repertoires in COVID-19. Sequencing used immunoSEQ multiplex PCR; TCRdb keeps in-frame clones, though not all of them. The data show roughly 120,000 clones, with less than 85% seen just once and 3.5% to 5% held by the top ten. The sequencing input was peripheral blood. The receptors derive from a human donor in a cohort sampled during active or convalescent COVID-19.

The rearrangement links TRBV5-1 to TRBJ2-7; D gene uncertain. The germline gives CDR1 SGHRS, CDR2 YFSETQ. Between the trimmed V and J ends, which lost 3 bases and 2 bases, there was a span of 12 bases. The CDR3 covers 14 residues. The CDR3 bases are TGCGCCAGCAGCTACTCTAGAATGACCTACGAGCAGTACTTC. Its translation: CASSYSRMTYEQYF.

This rearrangement joins TRBV4-3 to TRBJ1-5, with a tentative D call TRBD1 (6 bases). The CDR3 contains 15 residues. V dropped 1 base and J dropped 9 bases, with 16 bases sitting between them. From germline, CDR1 is LGHNA and CDR2 YSLEER. CDR3 bases: TGCGCCAGCAGCCAAGTTGTCGGGGGGCAGTGGCCCCAGCATTTT. It is translated as CASSQVVGGQWPQHF.

V and J are TRBV3-1 (or the pseudogene TRBV3-2) and TRBJ2-7, with TRBD1 matching 9 bases. Unmatched junction bases numbered 10, after V lost 2 bases and J lost 2 bases. The germline V gene encodes CDR1 LGHDT and CDR2 YNNKEL (reference sequence). CDR3 length: 17 residues. CDR3 residues: CASSQQGTGWKTYEQYF. The CDR3 nucleotides are TGTGCCAGCAGCCAACAGGGGACAGGGTGGAAGACCTACGAGCAGTACTTC.

The V gene is TRBV30, the J gene TRBJ1-1, with 7 bases matching TRBD1. V was clipped by 3 bases and J by 5 bases; unmatched bases: 9. This CDR3 comprises 14 residues. Germline CDR1 GTSNPN, CDR2 SVGIG (reference sequence). The CDR3 DNA reads TGTGCCTGGAGAGCTAACAGGGGAAGAACTGAAGCTTTCTTT. Amino acids: CAWRANRGRTEAFF.

This chain links TRBV9 with TRBJ1-1; 7 nucleotides match TRBD1. This CDR3 has 14 residues. Germline V gene sequence: CDR1 SGDLS, CDR2 YYNGEE. V shed 3 bases and J 1 base; nucleotides not matched to a gene: 3. The CDR3 here is CASSAGQKNTEAFF. CDR3 bases: TGTGCCAGCAGCGCGGGACAGAAGAACACTGAAGCTTTCTTT.

CDR3 sequence: CASTKHGRGHADTQYF. The CDR3 DNA follows: TGTGCCAGCACCAAACACGGGAGGGGGCACGCAGATACGCAGTATTTT. This chain connects TRBV7-9 to TRBJ2-3; TRBD2 might be the D (8 bases). This CDR3 comprises 16 residues. The V gene's germline CDR1 is SEHNR and CDR2 FQNEAQ (reference sequence). V was cut by 7 bases and J by 4 bases, with 21 bases left in between.

The rearrangement joins TRBV11-2 to TRBJ2-1; 10 bases are shared with TRBD2. CDR1 and CDR2 from the germline V gene are SGHAT and FQNNGV. This CDR3 is built from 18 residues. V shed 5 bases, J shed 3 bases, and the junction held 13 bases outside the gene matches. The CDR3 reads CASSPAPGLARDYNEQFF. In DNA form, the CDR3 reads TGTGCCAGCAGCCCCGCCCCGGGACTAGCGAGAGACTACAATGAGCAGTTCTTC.

The chain recombines TRBV4-3 with TRBJ1-1; 8 nucleotides match TRBD1. The length of the CDR3 is 13 residues. CDR1 and CDR2 (germline): LGHNA, YSLEER. After removal of 4 bases from V and 11 bases from J, the junction contained 9 bases not matched to a gene. CDR3: CASSPGQELRAFF. In nucleotides, the CDR3 is TGCGCCAGCAGCCCGGGACAGGAACTGAGGGCTTTCTTT.

The chain joins TRBV18 to TRBJ1-1, with D tentatively TRBD1 (6 bases). Germline CDR1 reads KGHSH; CDR2 reads LQKENI. V was trimmed by 3 bases and J by 6 bases, leaving 11 bases between them. CDR3 size: 13 residues. CDR3 sequence (DNA): TGTGCCAGCTCACCTTTCAGGGGCTCTGAAGCTTTCTTT. Encoded protein: CASSPFRGSEAFF.

This chain uses TRBV6-2 or TRBV6-3 with TRBJ2-7, with D maybe TRBD1 (6 bases). Germline CDR1 MNHEY, CDR2 SVGEGT. CDR3 length: 15 residues. The germline V and J ends were trimmed by 2 bases and 4 bases, with 15 bases remaining between them. The CDR3 nucleotides read TGTGCCAGCAGTTACCCACCCAGGGGTTGGTACGAGCAGTACTTC. Its protein product is CASSYPPRGWYEQYF.

The V call is TRBV6-6, the J call TRBJ1-6; TRBD1 matches 7 bases. Trimming took 5 bases from V and 0 from J; bases not matched to a gene: 10. The CDR3 runs to 18 residues. Germline CDR1 MNHNY, CDR2 SVGAGI (reference sequence). The CDR3 bases are TGTGCCAGCAGTCCCGGGACAGTCGCTAGCTCCTATAATTCACCCCTCCACTTT. It specifies CASSPGTVASSYNSPLHF.